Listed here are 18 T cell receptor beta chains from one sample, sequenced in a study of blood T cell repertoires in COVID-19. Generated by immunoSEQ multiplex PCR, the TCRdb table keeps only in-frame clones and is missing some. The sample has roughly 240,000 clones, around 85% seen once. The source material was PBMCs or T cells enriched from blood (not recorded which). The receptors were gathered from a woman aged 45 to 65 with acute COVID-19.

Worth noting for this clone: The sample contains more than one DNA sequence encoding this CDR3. Here the CDR3 DNA reads TGTGCCAGCTCACCCGGGGAAAAACTGTTTTTT. Its protein is CASSPGEKLFF. The V and J genes are TRBV18 and TRBJ1-4; D ambiguous. This CDR3 has 11 amino acids. The germline V gene has CDR1 KGHSH and CDR2 LQKENI. V was pared by 3 bases and J by 8 bases, with 4 bases between.

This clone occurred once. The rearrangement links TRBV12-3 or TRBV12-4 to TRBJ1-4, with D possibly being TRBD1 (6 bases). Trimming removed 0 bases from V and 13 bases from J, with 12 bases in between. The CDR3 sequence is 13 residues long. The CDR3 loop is CASSLANRAALFF. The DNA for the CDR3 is TGTGCCAGCAGTTTAGCGAACAGGGCTGCACTGTTTTTT.

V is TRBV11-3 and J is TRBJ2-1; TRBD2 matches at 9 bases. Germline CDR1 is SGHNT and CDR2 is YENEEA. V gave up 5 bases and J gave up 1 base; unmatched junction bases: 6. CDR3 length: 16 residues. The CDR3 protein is CASSQSRGGSYNEQFF. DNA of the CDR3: TGTGCCAGCAGCCAATCGCGGGGGGGATCCTACAATGAGCAGTTCTTC.

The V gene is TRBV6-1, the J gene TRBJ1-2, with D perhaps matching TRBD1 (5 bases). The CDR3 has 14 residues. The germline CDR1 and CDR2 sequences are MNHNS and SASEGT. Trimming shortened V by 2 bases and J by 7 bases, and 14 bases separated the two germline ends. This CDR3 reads CASSESRGEGGYTF. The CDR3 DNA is TGTGCCAGCAGTGAAAGTCGGGGGGAAGGTGGCTACACCTTC.

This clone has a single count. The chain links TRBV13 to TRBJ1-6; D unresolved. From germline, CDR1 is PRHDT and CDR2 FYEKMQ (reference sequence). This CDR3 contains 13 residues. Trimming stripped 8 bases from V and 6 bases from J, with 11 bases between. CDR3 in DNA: TGTGCCAGCCAGGACTCTCCTAATTCACCCCTCCACTTT. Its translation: CASQDSPNSPLHF.

In nucleotides, the CDR3 is TGTGCCAGCAGTTTATTATCAGGGGGGATCAACTATGGCTACACCTTC. Translation gives CASSLLSGGINYGYTF. V usage is TRBV27 and J usage is TRBJ1-2; 7 nucleotides align to TRBD1. The CDR3 is 16 amino acids. With V trimmed by 1 base and J by 2 bases, 7 bases remained unmatched. From germline, CDR1 is MNHEY and CDR2 SMNVEV (reference sequence).

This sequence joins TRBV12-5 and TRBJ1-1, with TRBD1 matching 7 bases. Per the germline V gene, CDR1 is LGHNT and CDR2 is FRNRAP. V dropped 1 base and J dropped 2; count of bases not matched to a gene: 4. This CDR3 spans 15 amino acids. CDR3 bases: TGTGCTAGTGGTTTGGGACAGGGCCTTAACACTGAAGCTTTCTTT. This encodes CASGLGQGLNTEAFF.

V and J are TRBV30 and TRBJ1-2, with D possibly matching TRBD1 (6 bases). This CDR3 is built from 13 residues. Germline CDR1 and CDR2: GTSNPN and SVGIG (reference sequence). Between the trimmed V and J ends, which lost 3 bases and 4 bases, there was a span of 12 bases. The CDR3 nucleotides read TGTGCCTGGAGACCCAGGGGACCCTATGGCTACACCTTC. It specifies CAWRPRGPYGYTF.

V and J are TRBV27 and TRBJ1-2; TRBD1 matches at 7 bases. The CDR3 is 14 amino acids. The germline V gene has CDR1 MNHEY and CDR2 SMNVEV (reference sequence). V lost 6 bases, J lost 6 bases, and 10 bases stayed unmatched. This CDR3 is CASSGTVERNGYTF. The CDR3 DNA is TGTGCCAGCAGCGGGACAGTGGAGAGAAATGGCTACACCTTC.

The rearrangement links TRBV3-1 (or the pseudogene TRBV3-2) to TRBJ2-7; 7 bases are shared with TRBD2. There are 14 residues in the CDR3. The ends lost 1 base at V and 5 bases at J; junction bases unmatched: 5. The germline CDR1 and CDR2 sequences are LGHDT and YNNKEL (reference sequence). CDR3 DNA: TGTGCCAGCAGCCAAGGGGTAAGCGGGAACGAGCAGTACTTC. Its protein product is CASSQGVSGNEQYF.

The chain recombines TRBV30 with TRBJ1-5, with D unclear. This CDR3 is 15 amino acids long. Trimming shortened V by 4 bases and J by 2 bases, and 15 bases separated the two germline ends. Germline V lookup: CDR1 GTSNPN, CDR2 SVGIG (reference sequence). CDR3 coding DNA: TGTGCCTGGAAGGAAGCAGGAGGAGGCAATCAGCCCCAGCATTTT. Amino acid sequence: CAWKEAGGGNQPQHF.

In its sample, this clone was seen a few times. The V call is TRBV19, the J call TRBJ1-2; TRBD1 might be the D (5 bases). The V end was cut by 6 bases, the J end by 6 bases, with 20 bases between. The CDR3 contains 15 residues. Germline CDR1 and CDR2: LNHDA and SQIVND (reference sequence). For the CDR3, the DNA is TGTGCCAGTAGCCCCACGTGGGGGGTATCTCATGGCTACACCTTC. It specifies CASSPTWGVSHGYTF.

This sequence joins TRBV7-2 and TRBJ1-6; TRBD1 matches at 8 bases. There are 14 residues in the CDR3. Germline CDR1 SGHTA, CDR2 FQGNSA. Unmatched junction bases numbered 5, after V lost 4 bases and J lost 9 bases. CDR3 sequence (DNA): TGTGCCAGCAGCTCACAGGGGGTTTCTTCACCCCTCCACTTT. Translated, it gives CASSSQGVSSPLHF.

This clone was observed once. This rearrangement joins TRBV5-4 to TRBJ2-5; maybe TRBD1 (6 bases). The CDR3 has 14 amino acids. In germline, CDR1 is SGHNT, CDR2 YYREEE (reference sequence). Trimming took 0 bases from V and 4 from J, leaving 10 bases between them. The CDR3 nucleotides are TGTGCCAGCAGCTTGGATAGGGGGAGAGAGACCCAGTACTTC. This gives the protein CASSLDRGRETQYF.

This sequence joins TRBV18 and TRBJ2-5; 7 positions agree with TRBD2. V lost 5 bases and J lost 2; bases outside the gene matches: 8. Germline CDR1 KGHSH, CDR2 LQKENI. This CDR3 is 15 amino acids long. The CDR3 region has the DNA TGTGCCAGCTCAAGGGCTAGCGGAGCTCAAGAGACCCAGTACTTC. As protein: CASSRASGAQETQYF. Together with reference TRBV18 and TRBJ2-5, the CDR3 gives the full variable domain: NAGVMQNPRHLVRRRGQEARLRCSPMKGHSHVYWYRQLPEEGLKFMVYLQKENIIDESGMPKERFSAEFPKEGPSILRIQQVVRGDSAAYFCASSRASGAQETQYFGPGTRLLVL.

The CDR3 here is CARSVPRAWDYSNQPQHF. The CDR3 DNA is TGTGCCAGAAGTGTGCCTCGCGCTTGGGACTATAGCAATCAGCCCCAGCATTTT. The genes are TRBV5-3 and TRBJ1-5, with a weak D call TRBD1 (5 bases). TRBV5-3 is sorted into the ORF group, with uncertain function. The CDR3 contains 18 residues. Trimming removed 5 bases at V and 0 bases at J, with 21 bases between.

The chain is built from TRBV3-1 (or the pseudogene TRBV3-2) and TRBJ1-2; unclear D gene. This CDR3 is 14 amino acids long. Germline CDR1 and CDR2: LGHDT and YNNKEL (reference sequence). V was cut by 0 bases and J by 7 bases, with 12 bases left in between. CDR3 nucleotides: TGTGCCAGCAGCCAAGAGTACCGGGGTTTTGGCTACACCTTC. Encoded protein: CASSQEYRGFGYTF.

CDR3 DNA sequence: TGCGCCAGCAGTGAACTTCTAATGAACACCGGGGAGCTGTTTTTT. This translates into CASSELLMNTGELFF. J is TRBJ2-2 and V is TRBV10-2; no clear D. The CDR3 totals 15 residues. CDR1 is WSHSY and CDR2 is SAAADI in the germline V gene. Trimming took 3 bases from V and 1 from J, leaving 9 bases between them.